The present T cell receptor beta chain was sequenced within a study of T cells in Graves' hyperthyroidism and ophthalmopathy. Extraction of PBMCs used roughly 9.4 ml of fresh peripheral blood. TCR beta CDR3 regions were amplified from RNA. The HTBI primer set was used in a first-round RT-PCR of the TCR CDR3. TCRdb analysed the multiplex PCR reads with MiXCR anew, one entry per CDR3 protein. This table holds 550,000 to 800,000 distinct CDR3 sequences, 15% to 20% found once. CDR3 length equals 15 residues. The germline V gene encodes CDR1 MNHNS and CDR2 SASEGT. Study-wide points: Ophthalmopathy was predicted by the model a median of 6.5 months ahead of onset.

On this clonotype: The antigen remains undetermined. Just one base apart from a much larger clone, this may be a read error.

The source of this sequence is a man between 50 and 59 years old with Graves' hyperthyroidism. The sequenced sample was blood. The V call is TRBV6-1, the J call TRBJ1-4; no reliable D call. The CDR3 loop reads CASSELTDVNEKLSF. In nucleotides, the CDR3 is TGTGCCAGCAGTGAATTGACCGACGTGAATGAAAAACTGTCTTTT.